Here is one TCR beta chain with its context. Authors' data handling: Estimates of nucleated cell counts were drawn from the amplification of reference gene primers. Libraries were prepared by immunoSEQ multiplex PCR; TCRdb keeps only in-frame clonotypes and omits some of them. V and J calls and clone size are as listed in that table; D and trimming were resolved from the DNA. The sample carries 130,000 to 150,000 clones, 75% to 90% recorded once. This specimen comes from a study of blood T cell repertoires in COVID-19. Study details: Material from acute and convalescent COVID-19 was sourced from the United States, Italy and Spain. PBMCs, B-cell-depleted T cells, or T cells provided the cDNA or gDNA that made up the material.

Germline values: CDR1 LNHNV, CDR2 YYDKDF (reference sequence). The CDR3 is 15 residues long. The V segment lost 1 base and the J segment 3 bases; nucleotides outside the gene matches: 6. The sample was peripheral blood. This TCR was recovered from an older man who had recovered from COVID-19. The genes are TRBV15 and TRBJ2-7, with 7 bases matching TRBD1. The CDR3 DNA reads TGTGCCACCAGCAGAGTCCGGGACAGAGACTACGAGCAGTACTTC. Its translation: CATSRVRDRDYEQYF.